The T cell receptor (beta chain) under discussion was sequenced for a study of identical twins. Trimming stripped 2 bases from V and 10 bases from J, with 9 bases between. Germline CDR1 is ENHRY and CDR2 is SYGVKD. The CDR3 runs 12 residues. Only healthy Caucasians were enrolled as donors. Findings and caveats of the study: The models gave estimates that fell short of the out-of-frame TCR alpha sharing seen in monozygotic twins. Analyses based on zero insertions could be partly confounded by invariant MAIT and iNKT cells. Not following the same donors, the study drew its conclusions from cross-sectional statistical analysis.

TCRdb re-called the 5' RACE reads through MiXCR, storing one row per CDR3 protein. The sample yields fewer than 650,000 distinct CDR3 sequences, 7.5% to 10% seen once. In the case of this clonotype: Its antigen remains unknown.

These data were also reused for a study on yellow fever vaccine responses in identical twins.

The chain links TRBV10-3 to TRBJ2-1; possible D gene TRBD2, 5 bases. The TCR was taken from a young woman in good health. The sequencing sample was made of PBMCs. For the CDR3, the DNA is TGTGCCATCAGTGAGCGGGCGGGCGAGCAGTTCTTC. Translating gives CAISERAGEQFF.